Reported below is one TCR beta chain. This CDR3 is 15 amino acids long. CDR1 MGHRA and CDR2 YSYEKL come from the germline V gene. The V end lost 4 bases, the J end lost 5 bases, and 17 bases lay between the germline ends. This sample stems from a study of T cell repertoires in cytomegalovirus infection. From the reads, TCRdb called clonotypes with MiXCR, one entry per CDR3 protein. The repertoire includes hundreds of thousands of distinct CDR3 sequences, about a third of them detected once, and around 2.8% sits in the top ten. The chain recombines TRBV4-1 with TRBJ1-1, with a possible D match to TRBD1 (6 bases). The clonotype was recovered from a human donor in good health (CMV status not recorded). Some clones in this sample may be carry-over from other donors' samples. Sequencing was performed on PBMCs. The CDR3 sequence: CASSRTLTGLTEAFF. In DNA form, the CDR3 reads TGCGCCAGCAGCCGGACTCTTACAGGGTTAACTGAAGCTTTCTTT.